Sequencing of this T cell receptor beta chain was carried out in a study of OX40 agonist ivuxolimab in advanced cancers. With respect to the entire study: Ivuxolimab was an agonistic, fully human IgG2 monoclonal antibody directed against OX40 (CD134), a costimulatory receptor. Intravenous ivuxolimab was administered to patients every 2 weeks at six dose levels: 0.01, 0.1, 0.3, 1.5, 3 and 10 mg/kg. Among the roughly 50 dose-escalation patients, some 20 had hepatocellular carcinoma, 15 or so melanoma, 9 renal cell carcinoma and 9 head and neck cancer. The paper covers the monotherapy dose-escalation part of the phase I ivuxolimab trial, which included N = 52 patients. A male proportion of roughly 80% and a mean age of roughly 58 years, ranging from 23 to 79, were recorded for the dose-escalation cohort. Prior anti-PD-1, anti-PD-L1 or anti-CTLA-4 therapy was permitted, and about 40% of dose-escalation patients had received checkpoint inhibitors. Peripheral TCRbeta sequencing aimed to test whether ivuxolimab altered TCR sequence diversity and caused clonal T-cell expansion. Partial responses were achieved by three dose-escalation patients, of whom one had hepatocellular carcinoma and two had cutaneous melanoma. Study-wide findings and limitations: At doses of 0.1 to 3.0 mg/kg, clonal expansion of both CD4+ and CD8+ T cells in blood was seen between baseline and week 6. In the 0.1-3.0 mg/kg groups, partial responders were among the patients with the lowest normalized peripheral clonal expansion, particularly in CD8+ T cells. After ivuxolimab, expanded clones were on average more numerous among CD8+ T cells than among CD4+ T cells. Low levels of normalized T-cell clonal expansion were also seen in some patients who did not respond. Antigen specificity was not determined for the clonally expanded peripheral T cells.

A remark on this clone: What antigen it recognizes has not been identified. No qualities accompany the bases; no much larger clone lies one base away.

From its cysteine to its phenylalanine, the CDR3 spans 15 amino acids. The entry retains the CDR3 DNA only, 45 bases that are in frame from base 1. Compared with germline, V lacks 0 bases and J lacks 3 bases; bases without a gene match: 7. From a lookup of the germline V gene, CDR1 and CDR2 are SQVTM and ANQGSEA. Patients with autoimmune disease history or receiving systemic immunosuppression were excluded from the trial. Peripheral blood for TCR sequencing was collected from all dose cohorts at baseline, on cycle 4 day 1, and on cycle 7 day 1. Samples were obtained from an open-label, multicenter, first-in-human phase I dose-escalation trial of ivuxolimab. Adults with locally advanced or metastatic melanoma, renal cell, hepatocellular, or head and neck squamous cell carcinoma were enrolled in the trial. Before TCR sequencing, CD4+ and CD8+ T cells were separately sorted from peripheral blood. For sequencing of the TCRbeta CDR3 region, genomic DNA was extracted from the sorted cells. The immunoSEQ Assay was used to sequence the TCRbeta CDR3 regions. TCRdb holds this immuneACCESS table with in-frame rearrangements only. Some clones are missing; in checked studies, unresolved V genes explain under half, and the rest has no known cause. Within this sample are approximately 96,000 clones, with 90% of them counted one time only. Of the sample, around 1.5% falls within the top ten clones.

The sequence was obtained from an adult with an advanced solid tumor such as melanoma, head and neck, liver or kidney cancer. The chain couples TRBV29-1 to TRBJ2-5, with 7 middle bases fitting TRBD1. The source was CD4+ or CD8+ T cells sorted from blood, collected in a trial of the OX40 agonist ivuxolimab. The DNA sequence is TGCAGCGTTGAAGAGGTGACAGGGTGGAAAGAGACCCAGTACTTC. Translated, this is CSVEEVTGWKETQYF.